Shown below are 29 T cell receptor beta chains from a single sample sequenced in a study of CD8 T cells in Susac syndrome. Reverse transcription of about 0.5 to 1 ug RNA used random hexamers. MiXCR, run by TCRdb on the immunoSEQ multiplex PCR reads, gives a single entry per CDR3 protein. The sample records some 110,000 distinct CDR3 sequences, about 92% being singletons. Specimen: CD8+ T cells from PBMCs. These receptors originate from a human donor with multiple sclerosis.

The rearrangement uses TRBV3-1 and TRBJ2-3; D gene uncertain. Germline CDR1 and CDR2: LGHDT and YNNKEL (reference sequence). The V end was cut by 2 bases, the J end by 6 bases, with 12 bases between. This CDR3 region has 14 residues. CDR3 sequence (DNA): TGTGCCAGCAGCCAATTCAGTCAGGCTGATACGCAGTATTTT. It yields the protein CASSQFSQADTQYF.

The chain has TRBV30 and TRBJ2-3; 12 bases align to TRBD2. The V gene's germline CDR1 is GTSNPN and CDR2 SVGIG (reference sequence). V shed 1 base, J shed 2 bases, and the junction held 4 bases outside the gene matches. The CDR3 covers 16 residues. CDR3 sequence: CAWSGLAGAPTDTQYF. In DNA form, the CDR3 reads TGTGCCTGGAGTGGACTAGCGGGAGCCCCCACAGATACGCAGTATTTT.

This chain joins TRBV19 and TRBJ2-7, with D perhaps TRBD2 (5 bases). This CDR3 is 12 amino acids long. Germline V gene data show CDR1 as LNHDA and CDR2 as SQIVND (reference sequence). V was clipped by 6 bases and J by 5 bases, with 11 bases between them. The DNA for the CDR3 is TGTGCCAGTAGCCCTGCCGGGAACGAGCAGTACTTC. Its translation: CASSPAGNEQYF. Using reference TRBV19 and TRBJ2-7 for the parts outside the CDR3, the full variable domain is DGGITQSPKYLFRKEGQNVTLSCEQNLNHDAMYWYRQDPGQGLRLIYYSQIVNDFQKGDIAEGYSVSREKKESFPLTVTSAQKNPTAFYLCASSPAGNEQYFGPGTRLTVT.

This clonotype was detected only once. The V gene is TRBV12-3 or TRBV12-4, the J gene TRBJ2-5; 9 bases line up with TRBD1. Trimming at V came to 4 bases and at J to 3 bases, leaving 3 bases not matched to a gene. This CDR3 has 14 amino acids. The CDR3 coding sequence is TGTGCCAGCAGTTCCCGGACAGGGGAAGAGACCCAGTACTTC. Protein product: CASSSRTGEETQYF.

The chain employs TRBV7-9 and TRBJ1-6; D might be TRBD1 (6 bases). V dropped 3 bases and J dropped 5 bases, with 14 bases sitting between them. Germline CDR1 reads SEHNR; CDR2 reads FQNEAQ (reference sequence). This CDR3 is 16 amino acids long. CDR3 in DNA: TGTGCCAGCAGCTTCTTAGGAAGGACAGATAATTCACCCCTCCACTTT. Translating it yields CASSFLGRTDNSPLHF.

The gene calls are TRBV19 and TRBJ2-1, with TRBD2 matching 9 bases. Germline CDR1 reads LNHDA; CDR2 reads SQIVND (reference sequence). This CDR3 comprises 17 residues. V lost 1 base, J lost 0 bases, and 4 bases stayed unmatched. The CDR3 DNA sequence: TGTGCCAGTAGTATAGGCCTAGCGGGATCCTCCTACAATGAGCAGTTCTTC. This codes for CASSIGLAGSSYNEQFF.

The rearrangement links TRBV6-6 to TRBJ1-2; no clear D gene. Germline lookup yields CDR1 MNHNY and CDR2 SVGAGI (reference sequence). The CDR3 is 11 residues long. Trimming pared 8 bases from V and 0 bases from J, leaving 4 bases between. CDR3 region: CASGPNYGYTF. The CDR3 coding sequence is TGTGCCAGCGGACCTAACTATGGCTACACCTTC.

The chain has TRBV7-8 and TRBJ2-5; TRBD1 is a possible D gene (6 bases). The germline gives CDR1 SGHVS, CDR2 FQNEAQ. The CDR3 has 12 residues. With 4 bases removed from V and 12 bases from J, the gap between germline ends came to 15 bases. CDR3 region: CASSSGAEAEYF. The CDR3 nucleotides read TGTGCCAGCAGCTCAGGGGCCGAAGCTGAGTACTTC.

This chain joins TRBV29-1 and TRBJ1-4, with D possibly matching TRBD1 (5 bases). The germline gives CDR1 SQVTM, CDR2 ANQGSEA. Deletions cut 6 bases from V and 8 bases from J, with 10 bases between. The CDR3 totals 11 residues. CDR3 bases: TGCAGCGTGGGGACGGCAGAAAAACTGTTTTTT. Protein: CSVGTAEKLFF.

This rearrangement joins TRBV9 to TRBJ1-1; no clear D gene. The length of the CDR3 is 15 residues. V dropped 3 bases and J dropped 2 bases, with 14 bases sitting between them. Germline V gives CDR1 SGDLS, CDR2 YYNGEE. This CDR3 is CASSANGGLNTEAFF. The CDR3, as DNA: TGTGCCAGCAGCGCGAACGGAGGATTAAACACTGAAGCTTTCTTT.

In this sample, this clonotype turned up once. The V call is TRBV19, the J call TRBJ2-1, with D perhaps being TRBD1 or TRBD2 (5 bases each). CDR3 length equals 15 residues. The V end was cut by 5 bases, the J end by 7 bases, with 18 bases between. The germline V gene has CDR1 LNHDA and CDR2 SQIVND (reference sequence). The CDR3 DNA reads TGTGCCAGTAGTGACCAGCTGGGGACGGTGAATGAGCAGTTCTTC. This encodes CASSDQLGTVNEQFF.

This clonotype was observed a single time. The V call is TRBV24-1, the J call TRBJ2-2; D might be TRBD1 (6 bases). In germline, CDR1 is KGHDR, CDR2 SFDVKD. This CDR3 has 15 residues. Trimming shortened V by 5 bases and J by 3 bases, and 12 bases separated the two germline ends. CDR3 in amino acids: CATSVRGSDTGELFF. CDR3 nucleotide sequence: TGTGCCACCAGTGTAAGGGGGAGCGACACCGGGGAGCTGTTTTTT.

The gene calls are TRBV28 and TRBJ2-5; D is undetermined. Germline V gene lookup returns CDR1 MDHEN and CDR2 SYDVKM. The CDR3 consists of 12 residues. With 3 bases removed from V and 2 bases from J, the gap between germline ends came to 4 bases. The chain's CDR3 is CASSLGQETQYF. The CDR3 bases are TGTGCCAGCAGTTTGGGGCAAGAGACCCAGTACTTC.

This chain connects TRBV29-1 to TRBJ1-1; 8 bases map to TRBD1. Germline V gene lookup returns CDR1 SQVTM and CDR2 ANQGSEA. V lost 1 base and J lost 5; bases outside the gene matches: 6. This CDR3 comprises 14 residues. The CDR3 here is CSVEGTGWGTEAFF. DNA of the CDR3: TGCAGCGTTGAAGGGACAGGGTGGGGGACTGAAGCTTTCTTT.

The chain uses TRBV5-6 and TRBJ2-7; D not certain. The CDR3 extends over 17 amino acids. The V and J ends lost 0 bases and 0 bases respectively, with 16 bases between them. The germline V gene has CDR1 SGHDT and CDR2 YYEEEE. Here the CDR3 DNA reads TGTGCCAGCAGCTTGGCTCCGGGCAGGAGAAGCTCCTACGAGCAGTACGTC. Protein sequence: CASSLAPGRRSSYEQYV.

The V call is TRBV13, the J call TRBJ2-6; 8 nucleotides agree with TRBD1. CDR3 length: 14 amino acids. Per germline, CDR1 PRHDT and CDR2 FYEKMQ (reference sequence). With 0 bases clipped from V and 12 bases from J, the junction kept 4 bases outside the gene matches. CDR3 residues: CASSLGTGDRVLTF. CDR3 nucleotide sequence: TGTGCCAGCAGCTTAGGGACAGGGGACCGCGTCCTGACTTTC. The full variable domain, in which reference TRBV13 and TRBJ2-6 provide the parts outside the CDR3, is AAGVIQSPRHLIKEKRETATLKCYPIPRHDTVYWYQQGPGQDPQFLISFYEKMQSDKGSIPDRFSAQQFSDYHSELNMSSLELGDSALYFCASSLGTGDRVLTFGAGSRLTVL.

The rearrangement uses TRBV11-2 and TRBJ2-3; 8 bases line up with TRBD2. The CDR3 has 15 amino acids. Germline V gene lookup returns CDR1 SGHAT and CDR2 FQNNGV. The V segment lost 2 bases and the J segment 4 bases; nucleotides outside the gene matches: 5. This chain's CDR3 is CASSLIGGVPDTQYF. The CDR3 nucleotides are TGTGCCAGCAGCTTAATCGGGGGGGTACCAGATACGCAGTATTTT.

The CDR3 region is CASTTQRGLKTEAFF. For the CDR3, the DNA is TGTGCCAGCACCACCCAGCGGGGGCTTAAGACTGAAGCTTTCTTT. The chain uses TRBV7-6 and TRBJ1-1; D is possibly TRBD1 (6 bases). The V and J ends lost 7 bases and 5 bases respectively, with 20 bases between them. This CDR3 has 15 residues. In germline, CDR1 is SGHVS, CDR2 FNYEAQ.

The gene calls are TRBV9 and TRBJ2-4; no definite D call. V was trimmed by 7 bases and J by 0 bases, leaving 17 bases between them. The germline gives CDR1 SGDLS, CDR2 YYNGEE. CDR3 length: 16 residues. CDR3 residues: CASPRLGGEAKNIQYF. CDR3 DNA: TGTGCCAGCCCCCGCCTGGGTGGGGAAGCCAAAAACATTCAGTACTTC.

This chain uses TRBV13 with TRBJ2-1; D not resolved. V was cut by 2 bases and J by 12 bases, with 11 bases left in between. Germline values: CDR1 PRHDT, CDR2 FYEKMQ (reference sequence). CDR3 size: 12 residues. The CDR3 here is CASSLIGTPQFF. The CDR3 nucleotides read TGTGCCAGCAGCTTAATCGGAACCCCGCAGTTCTTC.

This sequence joins TRBV27 and TRBJ1-2; weak D call: TRBD1 (5 bases). The germline V gene encodes CDR1 MNHEY and CDR2 SMNVEV (reference sequence). The V gene lost 2 bases and the J gene lost 5 bases, with 15 bases spanning the gap. The CDR3 has 15 residues. This CDR3 is CASSLGAGELYGYTF. The CDR3 region has the DNA TGTGCCAGCAGTTTAGGGGCGGGGGAACTTTATGGCTACACCTTC.

CDR3 in DNA: TGTGCCGGAACGGGACTAGCGGGAGATGAGCAGTTCTTC. This codes for CAGTGLAGDEQFF. J is TRBJ2-1 and V is TRBV30, with 14 nucleotides matching TRBD2. Trimming took 8 bases from V and 8 from J; bases not matched to a gene: 5. The CDR3 is made up of 13 amino acids. Germline V gene lookup returns CDR1 GTSNPN and CDR2 SVGIG (reference sequence). Full variable domain (missing parts from reference TRBV30 and TRBJ2-1): SQTIHQWPATLVQPVGSPLSLECTVEGTSNPNLYWYRQAAGRGLQLLFYSVGIGQISSEVPQNLSASRPQDRQFILSSKKLLLSDSGFYLCAGTGLAGDEQFFGPGTRLTVL.

The chain links TRBV7-9 to TRBJ2-5, with 9 bases that match TRBD2. The CDR3 contains 17 residues. The J segment lost 10 bases and the V segment lost 5 bases, leaving 20 bases of the junction unmatched. Per germline, CDR1 SEHNR and CDR2 FQNEAQ (reference sequence). CDR3 DNA sequence: TGTGCCAGCAGCCCCGCCCGGCTAGCGGGGCCAAGAGTTGGCCAGTACTTC. It is translated as CASSPARLAGPRVGQYF.

The genes are TRBV9 and TRBJ2-2; 8 positions match TRBD2. CDR1 SGDLS and CDR2 YYNGEE come from the germline V gene. The CDR3 length is 18 residues. The J segment lost 7 bases and the V segment lost 3 bases, leaving 17 bases of the junction unmatched. CDR3 nucleotide sequence: TGTGCCAGCAGCGAAAAAACCAACGGGAGGGCCTACCTCGGGGAGCTGTTTTTT. Translating gives CASSEKTNGRAYLGELFF.

The CDR3: CASSHGQNYGYTF. CDR3 DNA sequence: TGTGCCAGCAGCCACGGACAGAACTATGGCTACACCTTC. This chain uses TRBV14 with TRBJ1-2; a possible D gene is TRBD1 (6 bases). The CDR3 totals 13 residues. Germline V gene sequence: CDR1 SGHDN, CDR2 FVKESK. With 3 bases removed from V and 2 bases from J, the gap between germline ends came to 7 bases.

The V gene is TRBV29-1, the J gene TRBJ2-2, with D perhaps TRBD2 (6 bases). CDR3 length: 15 amino acids. CDR1 and CDR2 (germline): SQVTM, ANQGSEA. V was clipped by 8 bases and J by 6 bases, with 22 bases between them. The CDR3 protein is CSIMSWDFGPGELFF. The CDR3, as DNA: TGCAGCATAATGTCGTGGGACTTCGGACCCGGGGAGCTGTTTTTT.

This sequence joins TRBV7-9 and TRBJ1-2, with 7 nucleotides matching TRBD1. CDR1 is SEHNR, CDR2 FQNEAQ, per germline (reference sequence). With V trimmed by 3 bases and J by 7 bases, 5 bases remained unmatched. This CDR3 is 13 amino acids long. The chain's CDR3 is CASSLPTGSGYTF. CDR3 nucleotide sequence: TGTGCCAGCAGCTTGCCGACAGGGAGTGGCTACACCTTC.

The chain has TRBV3-1 and TRBJ2-1, with D possibly being TRBD2 (6 bases). The CDR3 has 13 amino acids. The germline V gene encodes CDR1 LGHDT and CDR2 YNNKEL (reference sequence). V was pared by 5 bases and J by 9 bases, with 14 bases between. The CDR3, as DNA: TGTGCCAGCAGCTATTTTATGGGACTTGAGCAGTTCTTC. Amino acid sequence: CASSYFMGLEQFF.

The genes are TRBV29-1 and TRBJ2-1, with D tentatively TRBD1 (5 bases). The CDR3 length is 11 residues. Germline V gene data show CDR1 as SQVTM and CDR2 as ANQGSEA. The V end was cut by 5 bases, the J end by 7 bases, with 9 bases between. CDR3 sequence reads: CSVSQENEQFF. CDR3 DNA: TGCAGCGTTTCACAGGAAAATGAGCAGTTCTTC.